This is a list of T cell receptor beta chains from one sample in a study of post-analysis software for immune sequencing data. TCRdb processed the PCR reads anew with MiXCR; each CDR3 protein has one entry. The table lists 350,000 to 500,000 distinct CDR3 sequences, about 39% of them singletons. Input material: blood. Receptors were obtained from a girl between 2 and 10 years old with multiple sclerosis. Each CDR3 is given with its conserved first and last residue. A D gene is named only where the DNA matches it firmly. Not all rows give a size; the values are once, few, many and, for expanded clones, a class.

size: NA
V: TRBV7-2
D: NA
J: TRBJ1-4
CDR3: CASSLTRGKKLFF
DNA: TGTGCCAGCAGTCTGACGAGGGGAAAAAAACTGTTTTTT

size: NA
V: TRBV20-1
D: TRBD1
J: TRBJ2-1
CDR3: CSATLQGMGEQFF
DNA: TGCAGTGCTACTTTACAGGGGATGGGGGAGCAGTTCTTC

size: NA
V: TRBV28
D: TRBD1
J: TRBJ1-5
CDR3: CASSRTGTGGTQPQHF
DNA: TGTGCCAGCAGTCGGACCGGGACAGGGGGCACTCAGCCCCAGCATTTT

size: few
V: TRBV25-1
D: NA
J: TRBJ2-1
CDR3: CASLREGNNEQFF
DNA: TGTGCCAGCCTACGTGAAGGGAACAATGAGCAGTTCTTC

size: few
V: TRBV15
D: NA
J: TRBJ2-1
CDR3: CATSRDPLREQFF
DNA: TGTGCCACCAGCAGAGATCCCCTTCGCGAGCAGTTCTTC

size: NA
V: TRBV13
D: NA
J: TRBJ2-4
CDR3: CASSLERNLTKNIQYF
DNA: TGTGCCAGCAGCTTAGAACGGAATCTAACCAAAAACATTCAGTACTTC

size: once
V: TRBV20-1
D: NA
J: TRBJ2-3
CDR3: CSVSGQGIGVGVPYF
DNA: TGCAGTGTCTCGGGCCAGGGAATAGGGGTGGGGGTCCCGTATTTT

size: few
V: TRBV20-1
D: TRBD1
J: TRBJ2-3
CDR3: CSARGDRVRGTDTQYF
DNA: TGCAGTGCTAGGGGGGACAGGGTACGGGGAACAGATACGCAGTATTTT

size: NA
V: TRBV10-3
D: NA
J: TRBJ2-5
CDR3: CATRPSDEVEQYF
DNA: TGTGCGACAAGGCCCTCGGATGAAGTGGAGCAGTACTTC

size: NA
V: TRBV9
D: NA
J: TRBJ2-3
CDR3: CASSSLHTDTQYF
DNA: TGTGCCAGCAGCTCCCTACACACAGATACGCAGTATTTT

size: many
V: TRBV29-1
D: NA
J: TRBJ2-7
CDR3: CSVEDRAGSYEQYF
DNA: TGCAGCGTTGAAGATCGGGCCGGGTCCTACGAGCAGTACTTC

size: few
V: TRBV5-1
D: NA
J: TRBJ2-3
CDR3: CASSIRAEPPDTQYF
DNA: TGCGCCAGCAGCATTCGGGCCGAGCCCCCAGATACGCAGTATTTT

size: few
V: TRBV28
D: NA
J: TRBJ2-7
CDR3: CASTRGGSYEQYF
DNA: TGTGCCAGCACCAGGGGTGGATCCTACGAGCAGTACTTC

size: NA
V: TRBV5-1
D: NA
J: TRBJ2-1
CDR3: CASSWRGGAVEQFF
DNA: TGCGCCAGCAGCTGGAGGGGGGGGGCGGTTGAGCAGTTCTTC

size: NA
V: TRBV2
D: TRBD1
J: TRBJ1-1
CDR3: CASSQTGFIPEAFF
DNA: TGTGCCAGCAGTCAGACAGGGTTTATTCCTGAAGCTTTCTTT

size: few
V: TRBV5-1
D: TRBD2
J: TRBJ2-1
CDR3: CASSFPGLASYNEQFF
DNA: TGCGCCAGCAGCTTTCCCGGACTAGCCTCCTACAATGAGCAGTTCTTC